Below, 24 T cell receptor beta chains from the same sample are listed, as sequenced in a study of blood T cells in healthy people across ages (dated by TCRdb to about 2015). Library method: 5' RACE. TCRdb names Illumina HiSeq 2500 as the instrument used. A second PCR of about 6 to 11 cycles was run with a J-beta primer mix and a sample-barcoded 5' primer. TCRdb cleaned the public reads at Q25 with fastp, built clones with MiXCR and kept in-frame beta chains. Identical CDR3 proteins give one entry, which carries the most common genes and DNA. The sample table holds about 770,000 distinct CDR3 sequences, of which around 45% were seen once. The ten largest account for about a fifth of the sample. What was sequenced was blood. These receptors all stem from a man aged 60 to 75 in good health.

In its sample, this clonotype was seen a few times. The chain carries TRBV7-2 and TRBJ2-1, with 15 bases lining up with TRBD2. The CDR3 spans 17 residues. Germline V gene data show CDR1 as SGHTA and CDR2 as FQGNSA. The V gene end was trimmed by 2 bases and the J gene end by 2 bases; junction bases not matched to a gene: 1. The CDR3 sequence: CASSLRTSGGAYNEQFF. CDR3 nucleotide sequence: TGTGCCAGCAGCTTACGGACTAGCGGGGGGGCCTACAATGAGCAGTTCTTC.

This rearrangement joins TRBV29-1 to TRBJ1-1; 8 bases are shared with TRBD1. The CDR3 spans 14 residues. V was pared by 4 bases and J by 5 bases, with 9 bases of the junction left unmatched. Germline V gives CDR1 SQVTM, CDR2 ANQGSEA. The CDR3 sequence is CSVGDTGGGTEAFF. In DNA, the CDR3 is TGCAGCGTTGGCGACACAGGGGGGGGGACTGAAGCTTTCTTT.

This clonotype has just a few counts. The chain couples TRBV30 to TRBJ1-6; a weak D match, TRBD1 (6 bases). Deletions cut 4 bases from V and 9 bases from J, with 16 bases between. CDR3 length: 14 residues. Germline V gives CDR1 GTSNPN, CDR2 SVGIG (reference sequence). In nucleotides, the CDR3 is TGTGCCTGGAAGGCGGGGGCTCCGCGTTCACCCCTCCACTTT. Amino acids: CAWKAGAPRSPLHF.

In this sample, this clonotype turned up many times. This sequence joins TRBV5-1 and TRBJ2-5; D remains ambiguous. The CDR3 runs 13 residues. Trimming removed 1 base from V and 0 bases from J, with 4 bases in between. The germline CDR1 and CDR2 sequences are SGHRS and YFSETQ. The CDR3 DNA sequence: TGCGCCAGCAGCTTGCCGGACCAAGAGACCCAGTACTTC. Protein sequence: CASSLPDQETQYF.

There are a few counts of this clonotype. The chain is built from TRBV13 and TRBJ1-2, with D maybe TRBD1 (5 bases). CDR3 length equals 13 residues. V was trimmed by 5 bases and J by 4 bases, leaving 11 bases between them. Germline V gene lookup returns CDR1 PRHDT and CDR2 FYEKMQ (reference sequence). The DNA for the CDR3 is TGTGCCAGCAGCGCAGGGTTTGGCTATGGCTACACCTTC. It codes for CASSAGFGYGYTF.

This clonotype appeared a few times. This sequence joins TRBV12-3 or TRBV12-4 and TRBJ2-1, with D possibly matching TRBD1 (5 bases). Trimming cost V 3 bases and J 7 bases, with 10 bases left between them. This CDR3 has 13 residues. In DNA form, the CDR3 reads TGTGCCAGCAGTTTTAAGACAGTGAATGAGCAGTTCTTC. Protein product: CASSFKTVNEQFF.

The table lists this clonotype with a few counts. V gene TRBV3-1 combines with J gene TRBJ2-5; weak D call: TRBD2 (6 bases). There are 15 residues in the CDR3. The germline V gene has CDR1 LGHDT and CDR2 YNNKEL (reference sequence). V dropped 2 bases and J dropped 2 bases, with 12 bases sitting between them. The CDR3 reads CASSQRGLRQETQYF. The CDR3 DNA reads as TGTGCCAGCAGCCAACGCGGACTAAGGCAAGAGACCCAGTACTTC.

The rearrangement uses TRBV5-1 and TRBJ2-1; 7 bases are shared with TRBD2. The CDR3 has 15 amino acids. CDR1 is SGHRS and CDR2 is YFSETQ in the germline V gene. V gave up 0 bases and J gave up 4 bases; unmatched junction bases: 4. The CDR3 coding sequence is TGCGCCAGCAGCTTGGCACTAGCGAGTTACAATGAGCAGTTCTTC. Translating it yields CASSLALASYNEQFF.

This sequence joins TRBV20-1 and TRBJ2-4, with 9 positions matching TRBD1. TRBJ2-7 explains the end of the DNA better; the J call may be wrong. The CDR3 is 14 residues long. Germline V gene lookup returns CDR1 DFQATT and CDR2 SNEGSKA (reference sequence). The CDR3 DNA sequence: TGCAGTGCTAGACGCTCTGGGACAGGGTCCGAGCAGTACTTC. Its translation is CSARRSGTGSEQYF.

This clonotype was seen a few times. This chain connects TRBV29-1 to TRBJ1-2, with 8 bases that match TRBD1. V lost 0 bases to trimming and J lost 4 bases; unmatched junction nucleotides: 7. The germline CDR1 and CDR2 sequences are SQVTM and ANQGSEA. This CDR3 comprises 15 residues. This CDR3 is CSVEEPDRGGYGYTF. CDR3 in DNA: TGCAGCGTTGAAGAACCCGACAGGGGTGGCTATGGCTACACCTTC.

This clonotype was seen a few times. The chain links TRBV5-1 to TRBJ2-5; no firm D call. The V end was cut by 2 bases, the J end by 5 bases, with 10 bases between. Germline V gene data show CDR1 as SGHRS and CDR2 as YFSETQ. The CDR3 length is 13 residues. The CDR3 is CASSLGSMETQYF. Here the CDR3 DNA reads TGCGCCAGCAGCTTAGGCTCCATGGAGACCCAGTACTTC.

The V call is TRBV7-2, the J call TRBJ2-3, with D possibly being TRBD2 (6 bases). Per the germline V gene, CDR1 is SGHTA and CDR2 is FQGNSA. The CDR3 covers 16 residues. V lost 1 base and J lost 2, with 13 bases in between. The CDR3 reads CASSLGDGGPTDTQYF. In nucleotides, the CDR3 is TGTGCCAGCAGCTTAGGAGACGGGGGTCCCACAGATACGCAGTATTTT.

The rearrangement uses TRBV4-1 and TRBJ1-1; the D gene is possibly TRBD1 (5 bases). The V end lost 4 bases, the J end lost 4 bases, and 16 bases lay between the germline ends. The CDR3 has 15 residues. Per the germline V gene, CDR1 is MGHRA and CDR2 is YSYEKL. DNA of the CDR3: TGCGCCAGCAGCCCGGCTGGGGGAAAGGGCACTGAAGCTTTCTTT. Protein: CASSPAGGKGTEAFF.

As for this clonotype: One end of the junction fails to match germline, which may point to a read error. The chain carries TRBV9 and TRBJ1-2; D possibly corresponds to TRBD1 (6 bases). The CDR3 extends over 13 amino acids. Germline values: CDR1 SGDLS, CDR2 YYNGEE. CDR3 bases: TGTGCCAGCGGCGCTCAGGGGACCCTTGGCCACACCTTC. Amino acid sequence: CASGAQGTLGHTF.

The chain employs TRBV6-6 and TRBJ1-1; D is ambiguous. V was clipped by 4 bases and J by 8 bases, with 11 bases between them. CDR3 length equals 12 residues. Germline loops: CDR1 MNHNY, CDR2 SVGAGI (reference sequence). The CDR3 DNA sequence: TGTGCCAGCAGTTCGGTAGGCCGAGAAGCTTTCTTT. This sequence encodes CASSSVGREAFF.

This clonotype was seen a handful of times. The rearrangement links TRBV7-2 to TRBJ1-5, with a possible D match to TRBD1 (6 bases). The CDR3 contains 16 residues. Looked up from germline, CDR1 is SGHTA and CDR2 is FQGNSA. Deletions cut 5 bases from V and 1 base from J, with 15 bases between. CDR3 sequence: CASSNNLQGSNQPQHF. The CDR3 DNA sequence: TGTGCCAGCAGCAACAACCTCCAGGGGAGCAATCAGCCCCAGCATTTT.

This clonotype was found a few times. The V gene is TRBV11-2, the J gene TRBJ1-2, with D hard to call. The CDR3 is 14 amino acids. V was cut by 1 base and J by 6 bases, with 12 bases left in between. Germline CDR1 reads SGHAT; CDR2 reads FQNNGV. The CDR3 region is CASSLVGSFDGYTF. CDR3 bases: TGTGCCAGCAGCTTAGTCGGCAGCTTTGATGGCTACACCTTC.

About this clonotype itself: One base away lies a much larger clone, so this may be a sequencing read error. The genes are TRBV4-3 and TRBJ2-1; 8 positions agree with TRBD1. Germline CDR1 reads LGHNA; CDR2 reads YSLEER. This CDR3 has 13 amino acids. As DNA, the CDR3 is TGCGCCGGCAGCCAGAGGACAGGGCGTGAGCAGTTCTTC. This codes for CAGSQRTGREQFF.

The chain uses TRBV7-2 and TRBJ2-1; 8 bases line up with TRBD1. The germline V gene encodes CDR1 SGHTA and CDR2 FQGNSA. V lost 5 bases to trimming and J lost 12 bases; unmatched junction nucleotides: 12. This CDR3 comprises 14 residues. Written as DNA, the CDR3 is TGTGCCAGCAGCACCCGGGACAGGACCACACGGCAGTTCTTC. Residues: CASSTRDRTTRQFF.

The V call is TRBV6-6, the J call TRBJ1-5, with no clear D. The germline V and J ends were trimmed by 6 bases and 7 bases, with 13 bases remaining between them. Germline loops: CDR1 MNHNY, CDR2 SVGAGI (reference sequence). The CDR3 has 13 amino acids. The chain's CDR3 is CASRQRLIQPQHF. CDR3 nucleotides: TGTGCCAGCAGACAAAGATTGATCCAGCCCCAGCATTTT.

In its sample, this clonotype was seen a few times. The J gene is TRBJ1-1, the V gene TRBV2, with D perhaps TRBD1 (5 bases). Trimming took 10 bases from V and 5 from J, leaving 8 bases between them. The CDR3 contains 10 residues. Germline V CDR1 and CDR2: SNHLY, FYNNEI. The CDR3 protein is CATQGTEAFF. CDR3 nucleotides: TGTGCCACTCAGGGAACTGAAGCTTTCTTT.

The chain couples TRBV7-2 to TRBJ2-1; TRBD2 matches 7 bases. The J call may be incorrect, as the DNA end agrees better with TRBJ2-7. Per germline, CDR1 SGHTA and CDR2 FQGNSA. The CDR3 sequence is 15 residues long. Here the CDR3 DNA reads TGTGCCAGCAGCCCGGGGGGTGCTTCCTACAATGAGCAGTACTTC. Its protein product is CASSPGGASYNEQYF.

The V call is TRBV14, the J call TRBJ2-2; a possible D gene is TRBD1 (5 bases). The V gene lost 0 bases and the J gene lost 7 bases, with 21 bases spanning the gap. Per germline, CDR1 SGHDN and CDR2 FVKESK. CDR3 length: 18 amino acids. The CDR3 sequence is CASSQDLKGLTLFGELFF. For the CDR3, the DNA is TGTGCCAGCAGCCAAGATCTGAAGGGGCTTACGCTTTTCGGGGAGCTGTTTTTT.

The V call is TRBV5-6, the J call TRBJ2-5; no firm D call. V was pared by 0 bases and J by 0 bases, with 12 bases between. The CDR3 is 16 amino acids. Germline CDR1 reads SGHDT; CDR2 reads YYEEEE. CDR3 amino acids: CASSLEKIKYQETQYF. The CDR3 DNA is TGTGCCAGCAGCTTGGAGAAAATTAAGTACCAAGAGACCCAGTACTTC.